This T cell receptor beta chain comes out of a study of blood T cells in healthy people across ages (dated by TCRdb to between 2015 and 2017). For the wider study: In model experiments, template switching captured roughly one uniquely barcoded TCR beta cDNA molecule for every two T cells. Using deep sequencing normalized with unique cDNA molecular identifiers, the study measured how TCR beta repertoire diversity changes with age. Donors were grouped into four age groups: young (average roughly 16 years), middle-aged (around 39), aged (roughly 67) and long-lived (approximately 78). To avoid experimental bias, donors of different ages were spread randomly across the sequencing lanes. Using the same blood draw, the study looked at two additional independent replicas of 1 million unique cDNA reads for two donors, one aged 18 to 30 and the other aged 80 or older.

The roughly 39 donors, aged about 6 to 95 years, were systemically healthy Caucasian individuals from Russia. Roughly 10 milliliters of peripheral blood were drawn from each donor into EDTA-treated Vacutainer tubes. Ficoll-Paque density-gradient centrifugation was used to isolate PBMCs, with at least 6.5 million obtained per sample. Total RNA was extracted from PBMCs with Trizol reagent, with at least 6 micrograms obtained per sample. For every donor, flow cytometry on a PBMC aliquot measured the percentage of naive CD45RAhigh/CD27high T cells. Libraries were built with 5' RACE. These reads were obtained on an Illumina HiSeq 2500. A second PCR of about 6 to 11 cycles was performed with a sample-barcoded 5' primer and a J-beta primer mix. A template-switch 5' adaptor carrying 12 random nucleotides introduced a unique molecular identifier onto each TCR beta cDNA molecule. Each sample yielded at least 2.5 million CDR3-containing paired-end reads. First-strand cDNA was synthesized from all RNA with the Mint cDNA synthesis kit, primed by a TRBC-specific oligonucleotide. All cDNA was treated with uracil-DNA glycosylase and then went through a first 18-cycle PCR with the universal primers M1SS and BC2_uni_R. For the original study's pipeline: Normalization of each sample was performed by random selection of 1 million high-quality reads, each carrying a distinct molecular identifier. Reads with shared molecular identifiers were discarded instead of being binned into consensus sequences. MiTCR, run with a Q25 quality threshold and the strictest error-elimination algorithm, handled CDR3 identification, clonotype clustering and error correction. A nonparametric unseen species model with Euler transformation was used to estimate lower-bound total TCR beta diversity. TCRdb trimmed the raw reads at Q25, called clones with MiXCR and kept productive beta chains. For every CDR3 protein sequence, its rows merge into one entry that carries the most common genes and DNA. TCRdb, not the authors, supplied the V and J calls. In all, the sample holds over 1,300,000 distinct CDR3 sequences, and around 55% of those were seen once. The ten largest clones capture more than 6% of the sample.

Concerning this clonotype itself: Its cognate antigen has yet to be identified. Base qualities are not provided; no much larger clone lies one nucleotide away.

CDR1 is given as MNHEY and CDR2 as SMNVEV, both from the germline V gene (reference sequence). The CDR3 runs 14 amino acids, cysteine and phenylalanine included. Just the 42-base CDR3 DNA is kept, in frame starting at base 1. Beyond this particular receptor, the publication reports: As age increased, observed TCR beta diversity per million T cells dropped in a roughly linear way, and a significant reduction was already evident by age about 40. Conclusive comparison of naive and antigen-experienced compartments was prevented by the profiling of bulk unsorted PBMCs. A strong correlation was found between observed TCR beta diversity and the percentage of naive T cells measured by flow cytometry. Total diversity estimates from one million sequenced T cells were considered lower bounds and underestimates. Donor CMV infection status was unknown, potentially confounding age-related changes in expanded clonotypes. Compared with the aged group, the long-lived group had more naive CD4+ T cells, fewer expanded clones and increased TCR diversity, a pattern suggesting age selection.

This receptor was identified in a man between 18 and 35 years old in good health. The sample taken for sequencing was blood. This sequence uses TRBV27 and TRBJ2-5, and perhaps TRBD2 as D gene, on 5 matching bases. The better agreement between TRBJ2-7 and the DNA end casts doubt on the J call. The DNA reads TGTGCCAGCAGGCCTGGAGGAAGTCAGGACGAGCAGTACTTC. Translated, this gives CASRPGGSQDEQYF.